This T cell receptor (beta chain) came from a study of T cells in Graves' hyperthyroidism and ophthalmopathy (dated by TCRdb to the late 2010s). Study-wide context: TCR V-J signatures able to tell the groups apart were searched for in a discovery cohort of 100 or so patients, of whom about 40 had Graves' ophthalmopathy and 57 had stable Graves' hyperthyroidism. Prospective prediction of ophthalmopathy was tested in an independent validation cohort of 18 to 20 hyperthyroidism patients and 17 patients who later progressed to ophthalmopathy. The approximately 100 discovery patients were randomly divided into training and test sets at a 7:3 ratio. The study also compared thyroid tissue and blood T-cell repertoires from 5 to 7 Graves' hyperthyroidism patients. After blood sampling, hyperthyroidism patients were treated with methimazole at a starting dose of 30 mg daily, and ophthalmopathy patients were treated with high-dose intravenous methylprednisolone. TCR Vbeta CDR3 sequencing of fewer than 150 peripheral blood samples (approximately 44 ophthalmopathy, about 74 hyperthyroidism and approximately 17 progressor patients) is reported in the paper. General conclusions and limits of the study: Most expanded thyroid clonotypes (frequency above 0.001) were also detected in blood, a finding suggesting that blood repertoires may reflect thyroid immune responses. In validation, the model predicted progression to ophthalmopathy with 55% to 71% sensitivity and 72% to 85% specificity, a median of about 6 months before onset. In cross-validation, a model built on a 13 V-J signature told ophthalmopathy apart from stable hyperthyroidism with roughly 87% sensitivity and about 81% specificity, and in testing the same model reached 80%/75%. Sample size was not statistically predetermined, and blinding of investigators to group allocation was not performed.

CDR1 and CDR2 are read off the germline V gene as SGHRS and YFSETQ. Its CDR3 holds 13 amino acids, cysteine through phenylalanine. The DNA shown is the 39-base CDR3, in frame from base 1. The study excluded patients with uncontrolled infections, other autoimmune diseases, pregnancy or lactation. Diagnoses relied on clinical symptoms, serum thyroxine and TRAb, thyroid ultrasound and orbital computed tomography. Trizol reagent was used to extract total RNA, and RNA quality was then checked on an Agilent 2100 Bioanalyzer. Comment on this clonotype: Its recognized antigen is unknown. At one end, the junction sequence differs from germline, possibly due to a read error.

The TCR beta CDR3 regions were amplified from RNA transcripts. A first-round RT-PCR of the TCR CDR3 used the HTBI primer set with the Qiagen OneStep RT-PCR kit. A second multiplex PCR round built the libraries, followed by size selection and purification. The libraries were sequenced on an Illumina HiSeq2000 using paired-end 100 bp reads. The published analysis was carried out like this. SOAPnuke was used to process the raw data, removing reads that contained adapters or uncalled bases, had a mean Phred below 15, or lacked an exact match to the constant primer or identifier. High-quality paired reads were merged using COPE v1.2.5, and each unique nucleotide sequence was defined as a clonotype. Clonotypes were aligned to IMGT TRBV, TRBD and TRBJ reference segments using MiTCR v1.1. Analysis was restricted to V-J combinations with a frequency above 0.0001, which covered about 99% of repertoires. A TCS score was defined as the ratio of F50 (clonal expansion) to E x V (chaos), with BLOSUM62-based TCRdist applied between CDR3 peptides within each V-J. Welch's t-statistics and random forest reduced 500 to 550 V-J features to around 14, which were used in a naive Bayes classifier (R e1071). The Morisita-Horn index was used to measure how similar the thyroid and blood repertoires were. The public reads were run again by TCRdb, first through fastp at Q25 and then through MiXCR, and only productive beta chains were kept. Under each unique CDR3 protein, matching rows form one entry showing the most common genes and DNA. TCRdb assigned the V and J calls; the authors' analysis was not used. The sample table lists about 640,000 distinct CDR3 sequences, just under 45% of them with a count of one. The ten largest clones add up to approximately 6.8% of the sample.

This receptor was taken from an adult man with Graves' disease, either hyperthyroidism or ophthalmopathy (not recorded which). Sequencing was done on a sample of peripheral blood or thyroid tissue (not recorded which). The chain is made from TRBV5-1 and TRBJ1-2, with a tentative D gene TRBD1 over 5 matching bases. The CDR3 protein sequence reads: CASSLARDGGYIF. The base sequence is TGCGCCAGCAGCTTGGCAAGGGACGGGGGGTACATCTTC.